This section outlines one T cell receptor (beta chain) sequence together with its context. The CDR3 has 13 residues. CDR1 and CDR2 (germline): SGHRS, YFSETQ. The V end was cut by 4 bases, the J end by 9 bases, with 13 bases between. This entry belongs to a study of blood T cell repertoires in COVID-19. The repertoire was sequenced with immunoSEQ multiplex PCR; TCRdb's copy has only in-frame clones and lacks some. The data contain 240,000 or so clones, under 85% of them singletons. Source material: peripheral blood. The receptor was isolated from a man in his thirties or forties who had recovered from COVID-19. This chain connects TRBV5-1 to TRBJ2-2; D perhaps matches TRBD1 (5 bases). CDR3: CASSLTGDRELFF. CDR3 nucleotides: TGCGCCAGCAGCCTAACAGGAGACCGGGAGCTGTTTTTT.